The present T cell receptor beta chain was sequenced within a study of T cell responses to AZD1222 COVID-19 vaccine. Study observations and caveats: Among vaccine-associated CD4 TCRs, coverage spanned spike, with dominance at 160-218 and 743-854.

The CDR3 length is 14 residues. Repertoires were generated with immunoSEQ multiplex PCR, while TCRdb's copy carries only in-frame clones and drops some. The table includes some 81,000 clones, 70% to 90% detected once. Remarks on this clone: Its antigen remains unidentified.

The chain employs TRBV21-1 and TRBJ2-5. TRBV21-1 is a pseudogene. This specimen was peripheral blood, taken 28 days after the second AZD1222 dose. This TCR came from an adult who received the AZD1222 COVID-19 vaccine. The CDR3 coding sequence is TGTGCCAGCAAACCGGGCGGTCGAGAAGAGACCCAGTACTTC. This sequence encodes CASKPGGREETQYF.